This T cell receptor (beta chain) was profiled in a study of cytomegalovirus exposure and HLA in healthy donors. Study in general: Unique TCR beta sequences numbering some 120 million came from 150 million to 200 million T cells in an earlier analysis. In an early release, HLA-typed donors contributed tens of millions of unique TCR sequences. Study-wide points: In vitro assays verified that three CMV-associated chains recognized CMV antigens specifically. Analysis was performed later, and it showed HLA-associated TCR beta chains to be more clonally expanded than equally common others.

13 Jbeta primers and 60 Vbeta primers were used for the PCR. Only in-frame clones appear in the TCRdb table, and some are missing; sequencing was by immunoSEQ multiplex PCR. The sample contains 200,000 to 250,000 clones, approximately 80% of which appear only once. Note on this clone: Its antigen is as yet unknown.

There are 17 residues in the CDR3. Germline CDR1 and CDR2: SEHNR and FQNEAQ (reference sequence). V was pared by 4 bases and J by 8 bases, with 18 bases of the junction left unmatched. Sequencing input: PBMCs. The origin of this receptor is a girl between 5 and 17 years old in good health and CMV-seronegative. This chain connects TRBV7-9 to TRBJ2-7; 9 bases agree with TRBD1. As DNA, the CDR3 is TGTGCCAGCAGCTCGGAAACCGGGACCGGGACAGGGTACCAGCAGTACTTC. Its protein is CASSSETGTGTGYQQYF.